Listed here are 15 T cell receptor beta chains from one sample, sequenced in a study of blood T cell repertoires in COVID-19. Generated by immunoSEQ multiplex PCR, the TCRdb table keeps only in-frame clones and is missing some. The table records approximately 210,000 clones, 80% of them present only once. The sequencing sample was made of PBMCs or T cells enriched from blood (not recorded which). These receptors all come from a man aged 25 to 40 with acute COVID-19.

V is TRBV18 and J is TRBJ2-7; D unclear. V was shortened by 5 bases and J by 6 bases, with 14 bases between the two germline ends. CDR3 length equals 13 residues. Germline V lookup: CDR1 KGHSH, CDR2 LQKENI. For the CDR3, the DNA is TGTGCCAGCTCATTCCGAGACACGGCCGAGCAGTACTTC. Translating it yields CASSFRDTAEQYF.

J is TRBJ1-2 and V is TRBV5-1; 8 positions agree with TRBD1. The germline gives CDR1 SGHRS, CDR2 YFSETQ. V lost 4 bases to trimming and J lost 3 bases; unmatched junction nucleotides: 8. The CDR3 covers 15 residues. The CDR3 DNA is TGCGCCAGCAGCCAGGATGGACAGGGTGACTATGGCTACACCTTC. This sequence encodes CASSQDGQGDYGYTF.

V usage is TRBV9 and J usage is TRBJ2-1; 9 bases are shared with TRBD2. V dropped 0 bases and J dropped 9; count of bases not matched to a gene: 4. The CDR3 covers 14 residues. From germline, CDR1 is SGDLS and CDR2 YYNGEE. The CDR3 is CASSVGVAGVEQFF. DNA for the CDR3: TGTGCCAGCAGCGTAGGAGTAGCGGGGGTTGAGCAGTTCTTC. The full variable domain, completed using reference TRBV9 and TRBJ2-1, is DSGVTQTPKHLITATGQRVTLRCSPRSGDLSVYWYQQSLDQGLQFLIQYYNGEERAKGNILERFSAQQFPDLHSELNLSSLELGDSALYFCASSVGVAGVEQFFGPGTRLTVL.

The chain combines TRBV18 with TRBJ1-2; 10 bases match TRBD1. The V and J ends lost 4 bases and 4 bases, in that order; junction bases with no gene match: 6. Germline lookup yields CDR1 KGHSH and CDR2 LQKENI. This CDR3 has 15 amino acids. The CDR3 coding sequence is TGTGCCAGCTCACTAGGGACAGGGGCCCGCTATGGCTACACCTTC. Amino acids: CASSLGTGARYGYTF.

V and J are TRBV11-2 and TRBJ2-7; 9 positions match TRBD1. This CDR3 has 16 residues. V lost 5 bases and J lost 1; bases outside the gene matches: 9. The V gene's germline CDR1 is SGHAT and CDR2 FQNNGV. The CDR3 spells CASSDEGQGLSYEQYF. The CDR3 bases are TGTGCCAGCAGCGACGAGGGACAGGGCCTTTCCTACGAGCAGTACTTC.

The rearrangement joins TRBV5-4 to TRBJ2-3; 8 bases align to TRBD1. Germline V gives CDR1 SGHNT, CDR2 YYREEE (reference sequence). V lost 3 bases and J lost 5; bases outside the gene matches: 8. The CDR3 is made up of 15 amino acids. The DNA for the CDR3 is TGTGCCAGCAGCTCCCAGGGGGCGCGAGGAGATACGCAGTATTTT. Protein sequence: CASSSQGARGDTQYF.

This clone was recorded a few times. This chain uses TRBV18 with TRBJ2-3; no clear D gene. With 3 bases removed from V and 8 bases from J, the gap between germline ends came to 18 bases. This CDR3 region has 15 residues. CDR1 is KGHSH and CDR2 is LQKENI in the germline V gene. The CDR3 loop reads CASSPTFGAAGTQYF. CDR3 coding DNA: TGTGCCAGCTCACCGACTTTCGGCGCAGCCGGTACGCAGTATTTT.

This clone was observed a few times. The CDR3 loop is CASSLSNQDTQYF. CDR3 sequence (DNA): TGTGCCAGCAGCTTATCTAATCAAGATACGCAGTATTTT. The chain links TRBV7-2 to TRBJ2-3; D is uncertain. Trimming took 2 bases from V and 5 from J, leaving 8 bases between them. Germline V gene data show CDR1 as SGHTA and CDR2 as FQGNSA. This CDR3 has 13 residues.

Written as DNA, the CDR3 is TGTGCCAGCAGCTTATTCGCGGGGGAGAGCTCCTACGAGCAGTACTTC. Protein product: CASSLFAGESSYEQYF. The genes are TRBV7-2 and TRBJ2-7, with 7 bases that match TRBD2. Germline V gene sequence: CDR1 SGHTA, CDR2 FQGNSA. Trimming removed 2 bases from V and 0 bases from J; junction bases left unmatched: 7. The CDR3 extends over 16 amino acids. Full variable domain (remainder filled in from reference TRBV7-2 and TRBJ2-7): GAGVSQSPSNKVTEKGKDVELRCDPISGHTALYWYRQSLGQGLEFLIYFQGNSAPDKSGLPSDRFSAERTGGSVSTLTIQRTQQEDSAVYLCASSLFAGESSYEQYFGPGTRLTVT.

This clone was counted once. In DNA form, the CDR3 reads TGCGCCAGCAGGTTACAGGGGGGAGGTGGCTACACCTTC. This sequence encodes CASRLQGGGGYTF. This rearrangement joins TRBV5-1 to TRBJ1-2; 8 positions match TRBD1. V trimming: 5 bases; J trimming: 7 bases; junction bases outside the gene matches: 7. In germline, CDR1 is SGHRS, CDR2 YFSETQ. The CDR3 consists of 13 residues.

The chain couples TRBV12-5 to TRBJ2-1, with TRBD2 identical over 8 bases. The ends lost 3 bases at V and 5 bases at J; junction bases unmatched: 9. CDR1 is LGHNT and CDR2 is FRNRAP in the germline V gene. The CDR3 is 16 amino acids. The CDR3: CASGFKSGGLNNEQFF. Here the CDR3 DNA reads TGTGCTAGTGGTTTCAAAAGCGGGGGCCTTAACAATGAGCAGTTCTTC. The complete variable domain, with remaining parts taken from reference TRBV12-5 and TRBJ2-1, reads DARVTQTPRHKVTEMGQEVTMRCQPILGHNTVFWYRQTMMQGLELLAYFRNRAPLDDSGMPKDRFSAEMPDATLATLKIQPSEPRDSAVYFCASGFKSGGLNNEQFFGPGTRLTVL.

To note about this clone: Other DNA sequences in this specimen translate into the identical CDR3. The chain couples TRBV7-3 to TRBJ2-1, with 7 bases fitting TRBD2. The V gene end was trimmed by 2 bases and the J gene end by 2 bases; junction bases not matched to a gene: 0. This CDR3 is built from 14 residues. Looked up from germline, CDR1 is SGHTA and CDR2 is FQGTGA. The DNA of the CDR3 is TGTGCCAGCAGCTTAGGACTAGCCTACAATGAGCAGTTCTTC. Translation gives CASSLGLAYNEQFF.

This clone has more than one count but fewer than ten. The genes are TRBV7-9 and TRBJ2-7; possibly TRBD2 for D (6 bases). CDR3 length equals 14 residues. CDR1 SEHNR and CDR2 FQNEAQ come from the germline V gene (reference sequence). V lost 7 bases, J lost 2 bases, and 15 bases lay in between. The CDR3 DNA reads TGTGCCAGCACCACGTCCCCTAGCGCCTACGAGCAGTACTTC. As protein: CASTTSPSAYEQYF.

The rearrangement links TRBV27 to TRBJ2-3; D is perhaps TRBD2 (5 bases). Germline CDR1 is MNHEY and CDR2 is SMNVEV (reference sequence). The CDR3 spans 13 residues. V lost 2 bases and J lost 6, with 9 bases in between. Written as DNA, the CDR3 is TGTGCCAGCAGTTTAGGCAGAGGGGATACGCAGTATTTT. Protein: CASSLGRGDTQYF.

The CDR3 loop reads CASSLGTGGQPQHF. For the CDR3, the DNA is TGCGCCAGCAGCTTGGGGACAGGGGGACAGCCCCAGCATTTT. The J gene is TRBJ1-5, the V gene TRBV5-1; 10 bases align to TRBD1. CDR3 length: 14 amino acids. The J segment lost 7 bases and the V segment lost 0 bases, leaving 1 base of the junction unmatched. Germline lookup yields CDR1 SGHRS and CDR2 YFSETQ.